Following are 26 T cell receptor beta chains from one sample sequenced in a study of T cell responses to AZD1222 COVID-19 vaccine. Libraries were prepared by immunoSEQ multiplex PCR; TCRdb keeps only in-frame clonotypes and omits some of them. The table lists 200,000 or so clones, around 87% of them singletons. The input for sequencing was peripheral blood, taken on day 0 of MenACWY control vaccination. The receptor set was obtained from an adult in good health.

V usage is TRBV6-1 and J usage is TRBJ1-3; 7 nucleotides agree with TRBD1. Trimming removed 4 bases from V and 7 bases from J; junction bases left unmatched: 13. Germline-derived CDR1 and CDR2 are MNHNS and SASEGT. This CDR3 is built from 16 residues. The CDR3 protein is CASSGGTAISRNTIYF. The CDR3 region has the DNA TGTGCCAGCAGTGGAGGGACAGCGATCTCTCGGAACACCATATATTTT.

The V gene is TRBV4-2, the J gene TRBJ2-1; tentatively, D is TRBD2 (5 bases). Germline CDR1 LGHNA, CDR2 YNFKEQ. V was shortened by 1 base and J by 5 bases, with 21 bases between the two germline ends. The CDR3 totals 18 residues. The CDR3 nucleotides read TGTGCCAGCAGCCAAGTATTCCCCCCGGTCAGCGGTGACAATGAGCAGTTCTTC. Its protein product is CASSQVFPPVSGDNEQFF.

The rearrangement uses TRBV4-2 and TRBJ2-5, with unresolved D. V was pared by 1 base and J by 2 bases, with 11 bases between. There are 15 residues in the CDR3. Germline loops: CDR1 LGHNA, CDR2 YNFKEQ. In DNA form, the CDR3 reads TGTGCCAGCAGCCAAGGCTCGAATGGGCAAGAGACCCAGTACTTC. Residues: CASSQGSNGQETQYF.

This rearrangement joins TRBV21-1 to TRBJ1-2. TRBV21-1 is recorded as a pseudogene. The CDR3 sequence is 15 residues long. In DNA form, the CDR3 reads TGTGCCAGCAGCAAACGGGAGGGAACAAACTATGGCTACACCTTC. As protein: CASSKREGTNYGYTF.

The V gene is TRBV2, the J gene TRBJ2-7, with TRBD1 identical over 7 bases. This CDR3 has 13 amino acids. V dropped 4 bases and J dropped 2; count of bases not matched to a gene: 2. Germline assignment: CDR1 SNHLY and CDR2 FYNNEI. The CDR3 DNA is TGTGCCAGCAGTGCACAGGGGACCTACGAGCAGTACTTC. It codes for CASSAQGTYEQYF.

In nucleotides, the CDR3 is TGTGCCAGCAGCCAAGGGCTAGCGGGAGGGCCCTACGAGCAGTACTTC. Encoded protein: CASSQGLAGGPYEQYF. V is TRBV3-1 (or the pseudogene TRBV3-2) and J is TRBJ2-7; 12 bases are a match to TRBD2. With 1 base clipped from V and 2 bases from J, the junction kept 3 bases outside the gene matches. The CDR3 has 16 amino acids. Germline-derived CDR1 and CDR2 are LGHDT and YNNKEL (reference sequence).

The CDR3, as DNA: TGTGCCAGCAGTCTTTACAGGGATGAAAAACTGTTTTTT. This gives the protein CASSLYRDEKLFF. The V call is TRBV28, the J call TRBJ1-4; a possible D gene is TRBD1 (6 bases). Germline loops: CDR1 MDHEN, CDR2 SYDVKM. CDR3 length: 13 amino acids. Deletions cut 5 bases from V and 6 bases from J, with 10 bases between.

This clone came up once. As DNA, the CDR3 is TGTGCCAGCAGCTACCGACAGGGAAAGATCCTTCCCGGAAACACCATATATTTT. Amino acid sequence: CASSYRQGKILPGNTIYF. The genes are TRBV7-8 and TRBJ1-3; TRBD1 matches 7 bases. The CDR3 contains 18 residues. The V segment lost 4 bases and the J segment 4 bases; nucleotides outside the gene matches: 16. Per germline, CDR1 SGHVS and CDR2 FQNEAQ.

The chain has TRBV28 and TRBJ2-7; 8 positions agree with TRBD2. In germline, CDR1 is MDHEN, CDR2 SYDVKM. The V segment lost 4 bases and the J segment 0 bases; nucleotides outside the gene matches: 5. The CDR3 contains 15 residues. The CDR3 DNA sequence: TGTGCCAGCAGTTCCCCGGGGGGGCGCTCCTACGAGCAGTACTTC. Amino acids: CASSSPGGRSYEQYF.

This clone was detected only a few times. The V call is TRBV4-1, the J call TRBJ2-5; no reliable D call. Looked up from germline, CDR1 is MGHRA and CDR2 is YSYEKL. CDR3 length: 17 residues. V was pared by 0 bases and J by 0 bases, with 14 bases between. Written as DNA, the CDR3 is TGCGCCAGCAGCCAAGATGGTGTCCTAGTATACCAAGAGACCCAGTACTTC. Translation gives CASSQDGVLVYQETQYF.

V usage is TRBV6-2 or TRBV6-3 and J usage is TRBJ2-7; D unclear. V lost 2 bases, J lost 7 bases, and 15 bases lay in between. CDR1 MNHEY and CDR2 SVGEGT come from the germline V gene. The CDR3 contains 14 residues. CDR3: CASSYAEWVGEQYF. DNA for the CDR3: TGTGCCAGCAGTTACGCAGAGTGGGTGGGTGAGCAGTACTTC.

The J gene is TRBJ2-1, the V gene TRBV5-4; D remains unclear. Deletions cut 1 base from V and 6 bases from J, with 11 bases between. The CDR3 consists of 14 residues. Germline V lookup: CDR1 SGHNT, CDR2 YYREEE (reference sequence). The CDR3 DNA is TGTGCCAGCAGCTTGCCGGGCAGGACCAATGAGCAGTTCTTC. It specifies CASSLPGRTNEQFF.

The chain has TRBV7-6 and TRBJ1-6; no clear D. The V end was cut by 5 bases, the J end by 4 bases, with 6 bases between. CDR1 and CDR2 (germline): SGHVS, FNYEAQ. The CDR3 contains 13 residues. In nucleotides, the CDR3 is TGTGCCAGCAGCGACCCATATAATTCACCCCTCCACTTT. As protein: CASSDPYNSPLHF.

This chain joins TRBV7-9 and TRBJ2-3; 12 nucleotides line up with TRBD1. The CDR3 totals 15 residues. Germline CDR1 reads SEHNR; CDR2 reads FQNEAQ (reference sequence). Trimming removed 5 bases from V and 6 bases from J; junction bases left unmatched: 6. The CDR3 DNA follows: TGTGCCAGCAGCCCTGAGGGACAGGGGGCCGATACGCAGTATTTT. Translated, it gives CASSPEGQGADTQYF. Looking up the rest from reference TRBV7-9 and TRBJ2-3 gives the full variable domain: DTGVSQNPRHKITKRGQNVTFRCDPISEHNRLYWYRQTLGQGPEFLTYFQNEAQLEKSRLLSDRFSAERPKGSFSTLEIQRTEQGDSAMYLCASSPEGQGADTQYFGPGTRLTVL.

The chain employs TRBV7-2 and TRBJ2-5; 9 bases line up with TRBD2. This CDR3 region has 15 residues. Germline V lookup: CDR1 SGHTA, CDR2 FQGNSA. V trimming: 1 base; J trimming: 7 bases; junction bases outside the gene matches: 7. The CDR3, as DNA: TGTGCCAGCAGCTTAGGTAGCGGGGGCATTGGGACCCAGTACTTC. This sequence encodes CASSLGSGGIGTQYF.

The table lists this clone with a few counts. The rearrangement uses TRBV5-4 and TRBJ1-6; a possible D gene is TRBD1 (6 bases). Germline V gene lookup returns CDR1 SGHNT and CDR2 YYREEE (reference sequence). The CDR3 spans 16 residues. Trimming took 4 bases from V and 3 from J, leaving 14 bases between them. The CDR3, as DNA: TGTGCCAGCAGCGTCGGGGGCGGGGGCTATAATTCACCCCTCCACTTT. Its translation: CASSVGGGGYNSPLHF.

The gene calls are TRBV5-1 and TRBJ1-3; D call uncertain. There are 17 residues in the CDR3. Germline loops: CDR1 SGHRS, CDR2 YFSETQ. The V end was cut by 0 bases, the J end by 0 bases, with 13 bases between. DNA of the CDR3: TGCGCCAGCAGCTTGGTGTTGCGGACCGACTCTGGAAACACCATATATTTT. Translating it yields CASSLVLRTDSGNTIYF. Combining the CDR3 with reference TRBV5-1 and TRBJ1-3 gives the whole variable domain KAGVTQTPRYLIKTRGQQVTLSCSPISGHRSVSWYQQTPGQGLQFLFEYFSETQRNKGNFPGRFSGRQFSNSRSEMNVSTLELGDSALYLCASSLVLRTDSGNTIYFGEGSWLTVV.

The CDR3 nucleotides read TGTGCCAGCAGCTTAGTAGGGAATAGCTTCTCCTACGAGCAGTACTTC. Protein sequence: CASSLVGNSFSYEQYF. The chain is built from TRBV7-6 and TRBJ2-7; D is unresolved. Between the trimmed V and J ends, which lost 1 base and 0 bases, there was a span of 13 bases. The germline V gene encodes CDR1 SGHVS and CDR2 FNYEAQ. This CDR3 comprises 16 residues. The variable domain in full, with the rest retrieved from reference TRBV7-6 and TRBJ2-7, is GAGVSQSPRYKVTKRGQDVALRCDPISGHVSLYWYRQALGQGPEFLTYFNYEAQQDKSGLPNDRFSAERPEGSISTLTIQRTEQRDSAMYRCASSLVGNSFSYEQYFGPGTRLTVT.

This clone has only a few counts. This chain connects TRBV6-5 to TRBJ2-7; D gene ambiguous. The V end was cut by 4 bases, the J end by 3 bases, with 10 bases between. CDR1 is MNHEY and CDR2 is SVGAGI in the germline V gene. The CDR3 totals 13 residues. The CDR3 reads CASSSSPYYEQYF. DNA for the CDR3: TGTGCCAGCAGTTCGTCCCCCTACTACGAGCAGTACTTC.

This clone was counted a few times. CDR3 nucleotide sequence: TGTGCCAGCAGTGACGGACAGGGTCGAAATCAGCCCCAGCATTTT. Translated: CASSDGQGRNQPQHF. The J gene is TRBJ1-5, the V gene TRBV6-1; 8 bases are shared with TRBD1. Germline CDR1 MNHNS, CDR2 SASEGT. The length of the CDR3 is 15 residues. After removal of 3 bases from V and 4 bases from J, the junction contained 5 bases not matched to a gene.

This clone came up a few times. This chain links TRBV6-2 or TRBV6-3 with TRBJ1-6; 8 bases match TRBD1. This CDR3 contains 16 residues. CDR1 is MNHEY, CDR2 SVGEGT, per germline. The V and J ends lost 4 bases and 9 bases, in that order; junction bases with no gene match: 11. The CDR3 region is CASSFPRTGNVSPLHF. The CDR3 coding sequence is TGTGCCAGCAGTTTTCCAAGGACAGGGAACGTTTCACCCCTCCACTTT.

J is TRBJ1-5 and V is TRBV6-2 or TRBV6-3, with a weak D call TRBD1 (6 bases). Germline assignment: CDR1 MNHEY and CDR2 SVGEGT. This CDR3 is 15 amino acids long. Trimming removed 6 bases at V and 2 bases at J, with 14 bases between. The CDR3: CASSQTGYGNQPQHF. CDR3 bases: TGTGCCAGCAGCCAAACAGGGTATGGCAATCAGCCCCAGCATTTT.

V usage is TRBV6-5 and J usage is TRBJ2-7, with TRBD2 identical over 12 bases. The CDR3 has 15 residues. Germline loops: CDR1 MNHEY, CDR2 SVGAGI. The V and J ends lost 6 bases and 5 bases, in that order; junction bases with no gene match: 8. CDR3 bases: TGTGCCAGCAGCGAGACTAGCGGGAGTTTCCACGAGCAGTACTTC. This encodes CASSETSGSFHEQYF.

The chain has TRBV28 and TRBJ2-7, with TRBD1 as a possible D gene (7 bases). The CDR3 runs to 12 residues. With 6 bases removed from V and 5 bases from J, the gap between germline ends came to 11 bases. Germline-derived CDR1 and CDR2 are MDHEN and SYDVKM. The CDR3 sequence: CASRVRGDEQYF. The CDR3 region has the DNA TGTGCCAGCAGGGTCAGGGGGGACGAGCAGTACTTC.

This clone was found a few times. The chain couples TRBV15 to TRBJ1-5, with 7 positions matching TRBD1. Unmatched junction bases numbered 6, after V lost 7 bases and J lost 3 bases. This CDR3 comprises 14 residues. The germline CDR1 and CDR2 sequences are LNHNV and YYDKDF (reference sequence). CDR3 region: CATTSGQYNQPQHF. The CDR3 DNA reads TGTGCCACCACATCGGGACAGTACAATCAGCCCCAGCATTTT. Full variable domain (missing parts from reference TRBV15 and TRBJ1-5): DAMVIQNPRYQVTQFGKPVTLSCSQTLNHNVMYWYQQKSSQAPKLLFHYYDKDFNNEADTPDNFQSRRPNTSFCFLDIRSPGLGDTAMYLCATTSGQYNQPQHFGDGTRLSIL.

This chain uses TRBV6-6 with TRBJ2-5; D remains ambiguous. The ends were cut back, 4 bases at V and 3 bases at J, with 3 bases in the middle. The CDR3 covers 11 residues. Germline lookup yields CDR1 MNHNY and CDR2 SVGAGI (reference sequence). The CDR3 region is CASSSEETQYF. The CDR3, as DNA: TGTGCCAGCAGTTCGGAAGAGACCCAGTACTTC.